This TCR beta chain stems from a study of cytomegalovirus exposure and HLA in healthy donors. Looked up from germline, CDR1 is SNHLY and CDR2 is FYNNEI. The germline V and J ends were trimmed by 8 bases and 4 bases, with 15 bases remaining between them. CDR3 length: 14 residues. The PCR used 60 Vbeta and 13 Jbeta primers. Some clones are missing from TCRdb's copy, which holds only in-frame ones; the method was immunoSEQ multiplex PCR. The sample shows tens of thousands of clones, roughly two thirds of them seen only once. This sequence originates from a woman aged 45-59 years in good health and CMV-seropositive. This rearrangement joins TRBV2 to TRBJ1-5; D uncertain. Sequencing was done on a sample of PBMCs. CDR3 sequence: CASHGGNGNQPQHF. As DNA, the CDR3 is TGTGCCAGCCACGGAGGCAACGGGAATCAGCCCCAGCATTTT.